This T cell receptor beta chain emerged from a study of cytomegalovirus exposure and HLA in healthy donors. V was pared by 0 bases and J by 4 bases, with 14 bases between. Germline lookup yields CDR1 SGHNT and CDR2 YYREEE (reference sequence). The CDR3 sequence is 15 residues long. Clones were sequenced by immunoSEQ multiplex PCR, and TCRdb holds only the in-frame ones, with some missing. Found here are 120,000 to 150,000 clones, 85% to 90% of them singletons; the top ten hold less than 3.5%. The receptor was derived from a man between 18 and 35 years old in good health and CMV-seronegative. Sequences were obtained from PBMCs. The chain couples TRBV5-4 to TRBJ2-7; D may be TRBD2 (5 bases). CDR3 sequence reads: CASSLAGGSTYEQYF. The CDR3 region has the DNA TGTGCCAGCAGCTTGGCCGGTGGGAGTACGTACGAGCAGTACTTC.